A single sample gave rise to the 10 T cell receptor beta chains below, sequenced in a study of cytomegalovirus exposure and HLA in healthy donors. The PCR made use of 60 Vbeta and 13 Jbeta primers. Sequencing was performed with immunoSEQ multiplex PCR; in TCRdb, only in-frame clones are kept and a portion is missing. The sample records tens of thousands of clones, just over 65% being singletons. Source material: PBMCs. The receptors were sampled from a woman aged 30 to 39 in good health and CMV-seronegative.

This sequence joins TRBV18 and TRBJ2-5; TRBD1 matches at 8 bases. The V gene end was trimmed by 6 bases and the J gene end by 1 base; junction bases not matched to a gene: 13. The germline CDR1 and CDR2 sequences are KGHSH and LQKENI. The length of the CDR3 is 17 residues. CDR3 in DNA: TGTGCCAGCTCCGATACCCAATCTACAGGGGGCCAAGAGACCCAGTACTTC. This codes for CASSDTQSTGGQETQYF.

V gene TRBV29-1 combines with J gene TRBJ2-7; TRBD1 matches at 7 bases. The CDR3 sequence is 14 residues long. The J segment lost 0 bases and the V segment lost 6 bases, leaving 8 bases of the junction unmatched. Per germline, CDR1 SQVTM and CDR2 ANQGSEA. CDR3 nucleotide sequence: TGCAGCGTCGAATTGACAGGGAGCTCCTACGAGCAGTACTTC. Its translation: CSVELTGSSYEQYF.

The rearrangement links TRBV6-5 to TRBJ1-5; 9 nucleotides agree with TRBD1. This CDR3 is 13 amino acids long. Germline V gene lookup returns CDR1 MNHEY and CDR2 SVGAGI. The junction had 3 bases not matched to a gene; V was cut back by 6 bases and J by 6 bases. CDR3 in amino acids: CASRGQGGQPQHF. The DNA for the CDR3 is TGTGCCAGCAGGGGACAGGGTGGTCAGCCCCAGCATTTT.

The genes are TRBV2 and TRBJ1-2, with unresolved D. The CDR3 is 12 residues long. CDR1 is SNHLY, CDR2 FYNNEI, per germline. Here the CDR3 DNA reads TGTGCAAGCGGTGAGTTCGGCTATGGCTACACCTTC. Encoded protein: CASGEFGYGYTF.

The genes are TRBV11-2 and TRBJ1-2, with TRBD1 matching 8 bases. The CDR3 extends over 16 amino acids. The ends lost 5 bases at V and 3 bases at J; junction bases unmatched: 11. Germline CDR1 and CDR2: SGHAT and FQNNGV. The CDR3 here is CASSRTGQGLYYGYTF. The CDR3 DNA reads as TGTGCCAGCAGCCGGACAGGACAGGGACTCTACTATGGCTACACCTTC. Variable domain in full (rest from reference TRBV11-2 and TRBJ1-2): EAGVAQSPRYKIIEKRQSVAFWCNPISGHATLYWYQQILGQGPKLLIQFQNNGVVDDSQLPKDRFSAERLKGVDSTLKIQPAKLEDSAVYLCASSRTGQGLYYGYTFGSGTRLTVV.

The chain recombines TRBV7-9 with TRBJ2-7, with D possibly being TRBD1 (5 bases). This CDR3 has 13 amino acids. Germline V gene data show CDR1 as SEHNR and CDR2 as FQNEAQ (reference sequence). The germline V and J ends were trimmed by 4 bases and 3 bases, with 10 bases remaining between them. The CDR3: CASSSTERYEQYF. The DNA of the CDR3 is TGTGCCAGCAGCTCGACAGAGCGCTACGAGCAGTACTTC.

V gene TRBV7-3 combines with J gene TRBJ2-4; 7 bases map to TRBD1. CDR3 length: 14 residues. With 4 bases clipped from V and 8 bases from J, the junction kept 8 bases outside the gene matches. From germline, CDR1 is SGHTA and CDR2 FQGTGA. The CDR3 protein is CASSYPGQTDIQYF. CDR3 in DNA: TGTGCCAGCAGCTACCCGGGACAGACAGACATTCAGTACTTC.

The CDR3: CASSFIETQYF. CDR3 DNA sequence: TGTGCCAGCAGCTTCATAGAGACCCAGTACTTC. The V gene is TRBV7-8, the J gene TRBJ2-5, with D uncertain. The CDR3 has 11 amino acids. Germline CDR1 and CDR2: SGHVS and FQNEAQ. Trimming took 3 bases from V and 4 from J, leaving 3 bases between them.

The rearrangement joins TRBV5-1 to TRBJ1-2; D possibly corresponds to TRBD1 (5 bases). There are 16 residues in the CDR3. V lost 0 bases and J lost 2, with 14 bases in between. From germline, CDR1 is SGHRS and CDR2 YFSETQ. In DNA form, the CDR3 reads TGCGCCAGCAGCTTGGGGGGCGGGGGTCTCAACTATGGCTACACCTTC. Residues: CASSLGGGGLNYGYTF.

The gene calls are TRBV11-2 and TRBJ2-5; 12 nucleotides line up with TRBD2. V lost 1 base to trimming and J lost 6 bases; unmatched junction nucleotides: 6. CDR1 SGHAT and CDR2 FQNNGV come from the germline V gene. The CDR3 sequence is 16 residues long. Written as DNA, the CDR3 is TGTGCCAGCAGCTTAGCCCCTAGCGGGGGGGGAAAGACCCAGTACTTC. It translates to CASSLAPSGGGKTQYF. The entire variable domain, with the rest obtained from reference TRBV11-2 and TRBJ2-5, is as follows: EAGVAQSPRYKIIEKRQSVAFWCNPISGHATLYWYQQILGQGPKLLIQFQNNGVVDDSQLPKDRFSAERLKGVDSTLKIQPAKLEDSAVYLCASSLAPSGGGKTQYFGPGTRLLVL.